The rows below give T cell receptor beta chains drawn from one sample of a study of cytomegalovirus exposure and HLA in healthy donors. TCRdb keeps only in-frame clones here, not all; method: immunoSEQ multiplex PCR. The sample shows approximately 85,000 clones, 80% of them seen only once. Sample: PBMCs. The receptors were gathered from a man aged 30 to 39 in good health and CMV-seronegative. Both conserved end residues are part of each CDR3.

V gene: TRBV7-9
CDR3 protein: CASSPLGGGTATEAFF

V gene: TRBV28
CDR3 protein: CASSLRSGAGTQYF

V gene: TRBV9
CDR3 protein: CASSVFSSGANVLTF

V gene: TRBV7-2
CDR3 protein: CASRPDRALREANYGYTF

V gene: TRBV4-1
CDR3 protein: CASSQGRASGRNEQYF

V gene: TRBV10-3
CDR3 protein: CAIKESSGNTIYF

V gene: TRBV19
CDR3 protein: CATRSHVDSWENQPQHF

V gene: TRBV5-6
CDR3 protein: CASSRLDSNYGYTF

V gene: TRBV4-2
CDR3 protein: CASSQDYNLGSYGYTF

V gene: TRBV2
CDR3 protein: CASSQTLQGASTEAFF

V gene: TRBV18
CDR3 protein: CASSLYDKNTEAFF

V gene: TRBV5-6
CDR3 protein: CASSPHPVGTGNTGELFF

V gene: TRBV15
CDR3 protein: CATSRDLGGLSTDTQYF

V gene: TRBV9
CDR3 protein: CASSGGGRSYNEQFF

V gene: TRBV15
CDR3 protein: CATSFTPSGANVPTF

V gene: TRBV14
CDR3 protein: CASSQERGVYNEQFF

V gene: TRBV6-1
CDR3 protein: CASSALALTYEQYF

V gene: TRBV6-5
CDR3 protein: CASSGDRERPDTQYF

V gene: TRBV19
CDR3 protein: CASSSTGTAGNTIYF

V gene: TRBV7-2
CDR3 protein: CASSFTGVLSYNEQFF

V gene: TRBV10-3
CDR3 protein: CAISEDWNTYNEQFF

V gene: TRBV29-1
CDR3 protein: CSAEHGGVGEQYF

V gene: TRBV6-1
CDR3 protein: CASSEPEQLNQPQHF

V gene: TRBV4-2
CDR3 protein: CASSPTSGGMNQPQHF

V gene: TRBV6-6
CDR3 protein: CASSYPKGQGASEAFF

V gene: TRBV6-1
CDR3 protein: CASSTRTAMNTEAFF

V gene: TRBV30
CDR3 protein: CAWRVREFSYEQYF

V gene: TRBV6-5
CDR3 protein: CASSKNRWQPQHF

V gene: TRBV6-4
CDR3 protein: CASSDSAGGADTQYF

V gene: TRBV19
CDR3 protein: CASSIAASGTYEQYF

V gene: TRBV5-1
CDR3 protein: CASSLEGTVNYGYTF

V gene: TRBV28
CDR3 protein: CATSFQGYTF

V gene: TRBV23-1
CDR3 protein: CASRLASLPTGLQETQYF

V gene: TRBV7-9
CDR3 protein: CASSSRSGGFNNEQFF

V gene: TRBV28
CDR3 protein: CASSPDTHVSSPLHF

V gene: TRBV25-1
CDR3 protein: CASSEYQGAGYGYTF

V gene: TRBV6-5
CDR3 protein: CASSDSGFSNSPLHF

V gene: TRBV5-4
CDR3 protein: CASSGQGRTNYGYTF

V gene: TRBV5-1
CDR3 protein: CASSLVTGSRTEAFF

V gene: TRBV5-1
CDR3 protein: CASSRTAANEQYF

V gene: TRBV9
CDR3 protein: CASSVGGGRTEAFF

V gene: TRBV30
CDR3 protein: CAFARWGDQPQHF